A selection of T cell receptor beta chains follows, all from one sample in a study of cytomegalovirus exposure and HLA in healthy donors. The method was immunoSEQ multiplex PCR; TCRdb's version includes in-frame clones alone and lacks a portion of them. The sample holds approximately 150,000 clones, 75% seen once. The sequenced sample consisted of PBMCs. These TCRs come from a female donor in good health and CMV-seronegative. Each CDR3 is given with its conserved first and last residue. A D gene is named only where the DNA matches it firmly. Clone size appears in some rows only: once, few, many, or a class for an expanded clone.

TRBD1,-,TRBV7-9,15,TRBJ1-1,CASSSRPGQGGEAFF,TGTGCCAGCAGCTCCAGACCGGGACAGGGAGGTGAAGCTTTCTTT
-,few,TRBV7-3,14,TRBJ2-1,CASSSGTVINEQFF,TGTGCCAGCAGCTCTGGGACTGTTATTAATGAGCAGTTCTTC
-,-,TRBV9,18,TRBJ1-1,CASSVGLQGPGPVTEAFF,TGTGCCAGCAGCGTAGGCTTGCAGGGGCCAGGACCTGTCACTGAAGCTTTCTTT
TRBD1,-,TRBV6-5,15,TRBJ2-7,CASSTTRDRPYEQYF,TGTGCCAGCAGCACCACCCGGGACAGACCCTACGAGCAGTACTTC
-,-,TRBV7-8,13,TRBJ1-2,CASSPGPLYGYTF,TGTGCCAGCAGCCCTGGGCCTCTCTATGGCTACACCTTC
TRBD2,-,TRBV4-3,19,TRBJ2-2,CASSQEVSGTSGTTGELFF,TGCGCCAGCAGCCAAGAGGTTTCGGGTACTAGCGGGACCACCGGGGAGCTGTTTTTT
-,-,TRBV18,16,TRBJ2-5,CASSPHAGFPQETQYF,TGTGCCAGCTCACCACACGCGGGGTTCCCTCAAGAGACCCAGTACTTC
TRBD1,-,TRBV19,14,TRBJ1-5,CASTHRGSNQPQHF,TGTGCCAGTACCCACAGGGGAAGCAATCAGCCCCAGCATTTT
-,few,TRBV30,13,TRBJ1-1,CAWNRAMNTEAFF,TGTGCCTGGAACAGGGCGATGAACACTGAAGCTTTCTTT
-,-,TRBV6-5,14,TRBJ1-6,CAVQGGSYNSPLHF,TGTGCCGTGCAGGGCGGCTCCTATAATTCACCCCTCCACTTT
TRBD1,few,TRBV6-1,15,TRBJ1-6,CASSEYKGADSPLHF,TGTGCCAGCAGTGAATACAAGGGGGCGGATTCACCCCTCCACTTT
-,-,TRBV19,11,TRBJ1-1,CASSPGTEAFF,TGTGCCAGTAGTCCCGGGACTGAAGCTTTCTTT
-,few,TRBV28,11,TRBJ1-4,CAAKGDTKLFF,TGTGCCGCGAAGGGGGATACGAAACTGTTTTTT
TRBD2,few,TRBV7-8,16,TRBJ2-5,CASSRRTSGRGETQYF,TGTGCCAGCAGCCGCAGGACTAGCGGGAGAGGGGAGACCCAGTACTTC
-,-,TRBV30,13,TRBJ1-2,CAWSVSRVSGYTF,TGTGCCTGGAGTGTATCCAGGGTGAGTGGCTACACCTTC